The clone carrying this T cell receptor beta chain was observed at least ten times. Its antigen is not known. Trimming shortened V by 5 bases and J by 7 bases, and 11 bases separated the two germline ends. The germline gives CDR1 DFQATT, CDR2 SNEGSKA (reference sequence). The CDR3 sequence is 12 residues long. TCRdb redid the calling of the 5' RACE reads with MiXCR, one entry per CDR3 protein. This table has about 66,000 distinct CDR3 sequences, 3% to 3.5% appearing once. The data were taken from a study of neurological immune-mediated disorders. The study, taken as a whole, reports: Among 34 multiple sclerosis patients, phylogenetic grouping put the repertoires of 18 into a single related-CDR3 cluster, a possible signature.

The chain employs TRBV20-1 and TRBJ2-2; weak D call: TRBD1 (6 bases). Specimen: PBMCs. This clonotype was sampled from a man between 35 and 55 years old with multiple sclerosis. CDR3 region: CSAEGEGGELFF. The CDR3 nucleotides read TGCAGTGCTGAGGGGGAAGGCGGGGAGCTGTTTTTT.